This T cell receptor beta chain originates from a study of blood T cell repertoires in COVID-19. Study as a whole: Collection of acute and convalescent COVID-19 samples took place in the United States, Italy and Spain. The analysed material was cDNA or gDNA that came from T cells, B-cell-depleted T cells, or PBMCs.

As processed by the authors: The authors estimated nucleated cell counts from reference gene primer amplification. The protocol was immunoSEQ multiplex PCR, while the TCRdb copy is restricted to in-frame clones and leaves out a portion. V and J calls and clone size come straight from that table; D and trimming were deduced from the DNA. The sample has 95,000 to 120,000 clones, approximately 84% seen once. The CDR3 has 14 amino acids. With 3 bases removed from V and 8 bases from J, the gap between germline ends came to 13 bases. Germline CDR1 reads SNHLY; CDR2 reads FYNNEI. Sequenced material: peripheral blood. The rearrangement links TRBV2 to TRBJ1-4; D might be TRBD1 (5 bases). The clonotype originates from a man aged 40-50 years with acute or convalescent COVID-19. The CDR3 reads CASSDGGKREKLFF. The CDR3 nucleotides read TGTGCCAGCAGTGACGGGGGGAAAAGAGAAAAACTGTTTTTT.